Each of the 32 T cell receptor beta chains below was sequenced from the same sample in a study of shared clonotypes between healthy human individuals. Assay used: immunoSEQ multiplex PCR; TCRdb lists only in-frame clones, some missing. The table lists about 2.4 million clones, 80% to 95% of them singletons. The specimen was naive CD4+ T cells from PBMCs. Subset given: CD45RA+ positively selected. All receptors come from a man younger than 35 in good health. Some clones in this sample may be carry-over from other donors' samples.

The rearrangement joins TRBV28 to TRBJ2-2, with 7 bases aligning to TRBD1. The CDR3 totals 12 residues. V lost 5 bases and J lost 14; bases outside the gene matches: 8. Germline CDR1 and CDR2: MDHEN and SYDVKM. The CDR3 protein is CASSLRQGILFF. DNA of the CDR3: TGTGCCAGCAGTCTAAGACAGGGAATACTGTTTTTT. Based on the CDR3 plus reference TRBV28 and TRBJ2-2, the full variable domain is DVKVTQSSRYLVKRTGEKVFLECVQDMDHENMFWYRQDPGLGLRLIYFSYDVKMKEKGDIPEGYSVSREKKERFSLILESASTNQTSMYLCASSLRQGILFFGEGSRLTVL.

A note on this clone: Other nucleotide sequences in the sample specify the same CDR3. The V call is TRBV5-1, the J call TRBJ2-7; D gene unclear. The CDR3 is 14 amino acids. V was cut by 4 bases and J by 4 bases, with 15 bases left in between. From germline, CDR1 is SGHRS and CDR2 YFSETQ. The CDR3 protein is CASSPRLGPYEQYF. Here the CDR3 DNA reads TGCGCCAGCAGCCCACGACTTGGACCTTACGAGCAGTACTTC.

The gene calls are TRBV19 and TRBJ1-1; D call uncertain. Trimming took 2 bases from V and 4 from J, leaving 11 bases between them. This CDR3 spans 14 amino acids. Germline V lookup: CDR1 LNHDA, CDR2 SQIVND (reference sequence). CDR3 sequence (DNA): TGTGCCAGTAGTATAACGGTTCGGGGCACTGAAGCTTTCTTT. This sequence encodes CASSITVRGTEAFF.

The V gene is TRBV27, the J gene TRBJ2-1, with 8 bases fitting TRBD2. Germline CDR1 is MNHEY and CDR2 is SMNVEV (reference sequence). The J segment lost 6 bases and the V segment lost 2 bases, leaving 3 bases of the junction unmatched. The CDR3 loop spans 14 amino acids. The CDR3 sequence is CASSLTGRGNEQFF. DNA of the CDR3: TGTGCCAGCAGTTTAACCGGGAGGGGCAATGAGCAGTTCTTC.

The rearrangement uses TRBV6-5 and TRBJ2-7, with 7 bases that match TRBD2. The J segment lost 3 bases and the V segment lost 5 bases, leaving 10 bases of the junction unmatched. This CDR3 spans 15 amino acids. Germline V gene lookup returns CDR1 MNHEY and CDR2 SVGAGI. As DNA, the CDR3 is TGTGCCAGCAGTAACGGCGGGAGCCAGTTCTACGAGCAGTACTTC. This encodes CASSNGGSQFYEQYF.

The V gene is TRBV5-4, the J gene TRBJ1-3; unclear D gene. This CDR3 contains 14 residues. Germline-derived CDR1 and CDR2 are SGHNT and YYREEE (reference sequence). V dropped 3 bases and J dropped 0 bases, with 7 bases sitting between them. The DNA for the CDR3 is TGTGCCAGCAGCTCTGCAAGCTCTGGAAACACCATATATTTT. Translating it yields CASSSASSGNTIYF. Complete variable domain (other parts from reference TRBV5-4 and TRBJ1-3): ETGVTQSPTHLIKTRGQQVTLRCSSQSGHNTVSWYQQALGQGPQFIFQYYREEENGRGNFPPRFSGLQFPNYSSELNVNALELDDSALYLCASSSASSGNTIYFGEGSWLTVV.

The chain has TRBV21-1 and TRBJ1-1. TRBV21-1 counts as a pseudogene. There are 10 residues in the CDR3. DNA for the CDR3: TGTGCCAGCAGCAAACCGGGGTCCTTCTTT. It specifies CASSKPGSFF.

V gene TRBV6-1 combines with J gene TRBJ2-5; maybe TRBD1 (6 bases). From germline, CDR1 is MNHNS and CDR2 SASEGT. With 10 bases removed from V and 4 bases from J, the gap between germline ends came to 19 bases. CDR3 length equals 14 residues. CDR3 loop: CATTLRGSRETQYF. CDR3 DNA: TGTGCCACGACTTTGAGGGGGAGTAGAGAGACCCAGTACTTC.

This clone was recorded a few times. This same CDR3 is encoded by further DNA sequences in the sample. The chain couples TRBV5-1 to TRBJ2-3, with D perhaps matching TRBD2 (5 bases). Trimming stripped 0 bases from V and 6 bases from J, with 5 bases between. The germline CDR1 and CDR2 sequences are SGHRS and YFSETQ. The CDR3 extends over 12 amino acids. The CDR3 spells CASSLGGDTQYF. The CDR3, as DNA: TGCGCCAGCAGCTTGGGCGGGGATACGCAGTATTTT.

For this clone: Other DNA sequences in the sample encode the same CDR3. The V and J genes are TRBV9 and TRBJ2-1; a weak D match, TRBD2 (6 bases). V was clipped by 0 bases and J by 3 bases, with 10 bases between them. CDR3 length: 15 residues. Germline-derived CDR1 and CDR2 are SGDLS and YYNGEE. CDR3 sequence: CASSVAAGFYNEQFF. CDR3 DNA: TGTGCCAGCAGCGTAGCGGCGGGATTCTACAATGAGCAGTTCTTC.

The rearrangement uses TRBV5-1 and TRBJ1-3; TRBD1 might be the D (6 bases). The germline V gene has CDR1 SGHRS and CDR2 YFSETQ. The germline V and J ends were trimmed by 4 bases and 0 bases, with 11 bases remaining between them. This CDR3 contains 15 residues. The CDR3 DNA is TGCGCCAGCAGCGGGGACATATACTCTGGAAACACCATATATTTT. Its translation: CASSGDIYSGNTIYF.

The chain recombines TRBV28 with TRBJ1-5; D is undetermined. Trimming took 9 bases from V and 5 from J, leaving 20 bases between them. The length of the CDR3 is 15 residues. Germline values: CDR1 MDHEN, CDR2 SYDVKM. CDR3 amino acids: CASHPGPGKYQPQHF. In DNA, the CDR3 is TGTGCCAGTCACCCCGGGCCCGGTAAATATCAGCCCCAGCATTTT.

The chain carries TRBV7-6 and TRBJ1-1, with D unclear. The germline CDR1 and CDR2 sequences are SGHVS and FNYEAQ. CDR3 length: 15 amino acids. Trimming stripped 4 bases from V and 4 bases from J, with 16 bases between. Written as DNA, the CDR3 is TGTGCCAGCAGCTCCCGAGGAGGGAGGGTCACTGAAGCTTTCTTT. It yields the protein CASSSRGGRVTEAFF.

The chain combines TRBV5-6 with TRBJ1-2, with 7 bases matching TRBD1. Trimming took 2 bases from V and 4 from J; bases not matched to a gene: 8. There are 15 residues in the CDR3. Germline CDR1 is SGHDT and CDR2 is YYEEEE. CDR3 sequence reads: CASSFYRGYGYGYTF. CDR3 bases: TGTGCCAGCAGCTTTTACAGGGGTTACGGCTATGGCTACACCTTC.

V gene TRBV11-2 combines with J gene TRBJ2-3, with D tentatively TRBD2 (5 bases). V lost 5 bases, J lost 6 bases, and 18 bases lay in between. Germline assignment: CDR1 SGHAT and CDR2 FQNNGV. The CDR3 spans 15 residues. CDR3 amino acids: CASSPDKGVSDTQYF. The DNA for the CDR3 is TGTGCCAGCAGCCCCGATAAGGGAGTGAGCGATACGCAGTATTTT.

This rearrangement joins TRBV7-9 to TRBJ1-1, with 7 bases aligning to TRBD1. V trimming: 5 bases; J trimming: 9 bases; junction bases outside the gene matches: 9. The CDR3 totals 13 residues. Germline V gives CDR1 SEHNR, CDR2 FQNEAQ (reference sequence). The CDR3 DNA sequence: TGTGCCAGCAGCCCGGAGGGACAGATTAAAGCTTTCTTT. Translated, it gives CASSPEGQIKAFF. The whole variable domain, filled in from reference TRBV7-9 and TRBJ1-1, reads DTGVSQNPRHKITKRGQNVTFRCDPISEHNRLYWYRQTLGQGPEFLTYFQNEAQLEKSRLLSDRFSAERPKGSFSTLEIQRTEQGDSAMYLCASSPEGQIKAFFGQGTRLTVV.

For this clone: This CDR3 is also generated by other DNA sequences in the sample. The chain couples TRBV6-6 to TRBJ1-1; no clear D gene. The germline CDR1 and CDR2 sequences are MNHNY and SVGAGI (reference sequence). V lost 4 bases, J lost 4 bases, and 10 bases lay in between. CDR3 size: 13 residues. The CDR3 loop reads CASSSLGGTEAFF. The CDR3 DNA is TGTGCCAGCAGTTCCTTGGGCGGCACTGAAGCTTTCTTT.

The chain carries TRBV5-4 and TRBJ2-1; 14 nucleotides align to TRBD2. J lost 10 bases, V lost 4 bases, and 7 bases had no gene match. CDR1 and CDR2 (germline): SGHNT, YYREEE (reference sequence). The CDR3 sequence is 15 residues long. The chain's CDR3 is CASSGGTSGSLEQFF. In DNA, the CDR3 is TGTGCCAGCAGCGGAGGGACTAGCGGGAGTTTGGAGCAGTTCTTC.

V gene TRBV18 combines with J gene TRBJ2-7; D uncertain. The V end lost 4 bases, the J end lost 2 bases, and 9 bases lay between the germline ends. Germline-derived CDR1 and CDR2 are KGHSH and LQKENI. The CDR3 extends over 13 amino acids. The CDR3 DNA reads TGTGCCAGCTCACTAACGACCACCTACGAGCAGTACTTC. Amino acids: CASSLTTTYEQYF. Drawing the rest from reference TRBV18 and TRBJ2-7, the complete variable domain is NAGVMQNPRHLVRRRGQEARLRCSPMKGHSHVYWYRQLPEEGLKFMVYLQKENIIDESGMPKERFSAEFPKEGPSILRIQQVVRGDSAAYFCASSLTTTYEQYFGPGTRLTVT.

This sequence joins TRBV7-6 and TRBJ1-5, with a weak D call TRBD1 (5 bases). CDR1 is SGHVS, CDR2 FNYEAQ, per germline. The CDR3 length is 14 residues. The ends were cut back, 5 bases at V and 7 bases at J, with 15 bases in the middle. CDR3 sequence: CASSPYGGGQPQHF. The CDR3, as DNA: TGTGCCAGCAGCCCTTATGGGGGAGGGCAGCCCCAGCATTTT.

The table lists this clone with a count of one. The chain is built from TRBV4-2 and TRBJ2-5; no clear D gene. The CDR3 runs to 15 residues. V was trimmed by 1 base and J by 2 bases, leaving 11 bases between them. Germline V CDR1 and CDR2: LGHNA, YNFKEQ. This CDR3 is CASSQGLGIQETQYF. DNA of the CDR3: TGTGCCAGCAGCCAAGGTCTGGGGATTCAAGAGACCCAGTACTTC.

The chain recombines TRBV6-6 with TRBJ2-7, with TRBD2 identical over 15 bases. Per the germline V gene, CDR1 is MNHNY and CDR2 is SVGAGI (reference sequence). CDR3 size: 16 residues. The V gene end was trimmed by 0 bases and the J gene end by 7 bases; junction bases not matched to a gene: 4. As DNA, the CDR3 is TGTGCCAGCAGTTACTCCGGACTAGCGGGAGGGTGGGAGCAGTACTTC. This sequence encodes CASSYSGLAGGWEQYF.

This clone showed up just once. This chain uses TRBV18 with TRBJ2-1; D not resolved. The CDR3 runs to 14 residues. In germline, CDR1 is KGHSH, CDR2 LQKENI. The V gene lost 1 base and the J gene lost 7 bases, with 11 bases spanning the gap. This CDR3 is CASSPRRLGNEQFF. The CDR3 DNA sequence: TGTGCCAGCTCACCACGCCGTCTAGGGAATGAGCAGTTCTTC.

This clone was observed once. This chain uses TRBV4-1 with TRBJ2-3, with D unresolved. Deletions cut 6 bases from V and 6 bases from J, with 7 bases between. CDR1 MGHRA and CDR2 YSYEKL come from the germline V gene. This CDR3 has 11 amino acids. CDR3: CASRLGDTQYF. The CDR3 DNA is TGCGCCAGCAGACTGGGCGATACGCAGTATTTT.

J is TRBJ2-1 and V is TRBV27; D not resolved. The CDR3 sequence is 13 residues long. V lost 6 bases to trimming and J lost 0 bases, with 6 bases between them. Germline V lookup: CDR1 MNHEY, CDR2 SMNVEV (reference sequence). Here the CDR3 reads CASRWSSYNEQFF. CDR3 nucleotide sequence: TGTGCCAGCAGGTGGAGCTCCTACAATGAGCAGTTCTTC.

The V and J genes are TRBV7-3 and TRBJ2-1, with D perhaps matching TRBD1 or TRBD2 (6 bases each). V was trimmed by 5 bases and J by 10 bases, leaving 21 bases between them. This CDR3 has 15 amino acids. CDR1 and CDR2 (germline): SGHTA, FQGTGA. CDR3 region: CASSPKGDSGREQFF. The CDR3 DNA reads TGTGCCAGCAGCCCCAAGGGGGACTCCGGACGGGAGCAGTTCTTC. Variable domain in full (rest from reference TRBV7-3 and TRBJ2-1): GAGVSQTPSNKVTEKGKYVELRCDPISGHTALYWYRQSLGQGPEFLIYFQGTGAADDSGLPNDRFFAVRPEGSVSTLKIQRTERGDSAVYLCASSPKGDSGREQFFGPGTRLTVL.

The chain couples TRBV7-7 to TRBJ2-1; TRBD1 matches 9 bases. The CDR3 has 16 residues. Per the germline V gene, CDR1 is SSHAT and CDR2 is FNYEAQ (reference sequence). Trimming took 5 bases from V and 7 from J; bases not matched to a gene: 12. The CDR3 sequence is CASSPGRTGVGNEQFF. Here the CDR3 DNA reads TGTGCCAGCAGCCCCGGCCGGACAGGGGTCGGTAATGAGCAGTTCTTC.

The rearrangement links TRBV9 to TRBJ2-1, with D perhaps being TRBD1 or TRBD2 (5 bases each). Trimming left V 0 bases short and J 1 base short, with 8 bases between. The germline gives CDR1 SGDLS, CDR2 YYNGEE. This CDR3 spans 15 amino acids. CDR3 DNA: TGTGCCAGCAGCGTAGGGGACGGATCCTACAATGAGCAGTTCTTC. Translated: CASSVGDGSYNEQFF.

Details on this clone: Other nucleotide sequences in the sample specify the same CDR3. The chain links TRBV7-2 to TRBJ2-7; 7 positions match TRBD1. J lost 2 bases, V lost 5 bases, and 6 bases had no gene match. This CDR3 contains 14 residues. CDR1 and CDR2 (germline): SGHTA, FQGNSA. CDR3 sequence reads: CASSPRQGPYEQYF. In DNA form, the CDR3 reads TGTGCCAGCAGCCCGCGACAGGGTCCCTACGAGCAGTACTTC. Supplemented by reference TRBV7-2 and TRBJ2-7, the full variable domain reads GAGVSQSPSNKVTEKGKDVELRCDPISGHTALYWYRQSLGQGLEFLIYFQGNSAPDKSGLPSDRFSAERTGGSVSTLTIQRTQQEDSAVYLCASSPRQGPYEQYFGPGTRLTVT.

The V gene is TRBV28, the J gene TRBJ1-5; D is undetermined. Trimming removed 2 bases at V and 0 bases at J, with 5 bases between. This CDR3 contains 14 residues. In germline, CDR1 is MDHEN, CDR2 SYDVKM. The CDR3 DNA follows: TGTGCCAGCAGTTTAACGCATAGCAATCAGCCCCAGCATTTT. It yields the protein CASSLTHSNQPQHF.

This clone was seen just once. The chain is built from TRBV5-4 and TRBJ2-3; D is unclear. The CDR3 has 14 amino acids. Germline CDR1 SGHNT, CDR2 YYREEE (reference sequence). The ends were cut back, 0 bases at V and 6 bases at J, with 11 bases in the middle. CDR3 in amino acids: CASSLAPFTDTQYF. For the CDR3, the DNA is TGTGCCAGCAGCTTGGCCCCCTTTACCGATACGCAGTATTTT.

This chain connects TRBV6-1 to TRBJ2-5, with TRBD2 matching over 11 bases. J gave up 1 base and V 4 bases, and 8 bases lay outside the gene matches. The germline gives CDR1 MNHNS, CDR2 SASEGT. CDR3 size: 17 residues. The CDR3 region is CASSGGTSGPAQETQYF. The CDR3 DNA reads TGTGCCAGCAGTGGGGGGACTAGCGGCCCCGCCCAAGAGACCCAGTACTTC.